This T cell receptor (beta chain) was identified in a study of blood T cells in healthy people across ages. In regard to this clonotype: A much larger clone differs from this one at a single base, so this may be a read error.

A second roughly 6 to 12 cycle PCR used barcoded and J-beta primers. TCRdb processed the 5' RACE reads anew with MiXCR; each CDR3 protein has one entry. This table holds 850,000 to 1,000,000 distinct CDR3 sequences, 45% to 50% found once. Germline V gene lookup returns CDR1 SGHTA and CDR2 FQGNSA. The length of the CDR3 is 14 residues. This chain joins TRBV7-2 and TRBJ2-7; 7 nucleotides align to TRBD2. This TCR was sampled from a young man in good health. Material: blood. This CDR3 reads CVSSSPGGTYEQYF. DNA of the CDR3: TGTGTCAGCAGCTCCCCGGGAGGCACCTACGAGCAGTACTTC.